This passage covers 27 T cell receptor beta chains from one sample sequenced in a study of T cell responses to AZD1222 COVID-19 vaccine. Libraries were prepared by immunoSEQ multiplex PCR; TCRdb keeps only in-frame clonotypes and omits some of them. Of about 87,000 clones listed, 90% were seen once; the top ten hold approximately 9.1%. The material was peripheral blood, obtained on day 0 of AZD1222 vaccination. Receptors were obtained from an adult in good health.

In nucleotides, the CDR3 is TGTGCCAGCAGCCAAGCACAGGGTTTCCATGAGCAGTTCTTC. Its protein product is CASSQAQGFHEQFF. The V and J genes are TRBV3-1 (or the pseudogene TRBV3-2) and TRBJ2-1; weak D call: TRBD1 (6 bases). The CDR3 extends over 14 amino acids. Deletions cut 1 base from V and 8 bases from J, with 12 bases between. CDR1 LGHDT and CDR2 YNNKEL come from the germline V gene (reference sequence).

CDR3 protein: CASRASNQPQHF. CDR3 nucleotide sequence: TGTGCCAGCAGGGCAAGCAATCAGCCCCAGCATTTT. The chain is built from TRBV6-5 and TRBJ1-5; D ambiguous. V lost 6 bases, J lost 1 base, and 4 bases lay in between. The CDR3 consists of 12 residues. CDR1 and CDR2 from the germline V gene are MNHEY and SVGAGI.

V usage is TRBV4-1 and J usage is TRBJ1-1, with a tentative D call TRBD1 (6 bases). This CDR3 contains 15 residues. Trimming shortened V by 4 bases and J by 1 base, and 13 bases separated the two germline ends. CDR1 and CDR2 (germline): MGHRA, YSYEKL. The CDR3 loop reads CASSLGGAGNTEAFF. CDR3 in DNA: TGCGCCAGCAGCCTGGGGGGGGCTGGGAACACTGAAGCTTTCTTT.

The J gene is TRBJ1-4, the V gene TRBV7-9; no firm D call. Germline CDR1 is SEHNR and CDR2 is FQNEAQ (reference sequence). V shed 4 bases and J shed 0 bases, with 9 bases lying between them. The length of the CDR3 is 15 residues. Here the CDR3 DNA reads TGTGCCAGCAGCTCCCTCGGTGCAACTAATGAAAAACTGTTTTTT. Protein product: CASSSLGATNEKLFF.

The genes are TRBV9 and TRBJ1-1, with a tentative D call TRBD1 (6 bases). Per germline, CDR1 SGDLS and CDR2 YYNGEE. V lost 4 bases and J lost 6, with 16 bases in between. The CDR3 has 14 residues. The CDR3 loop is CASSSARGGSEAFF. The CDR3 DNA reads as TGTGCCAGCAGCTCCGCGAGGGGGGGATCTGAAGCTTTCTTT.

The chain links TRBV12-3 or TRBV12-4 to TRBJ2-7; D uncertain. CDR3 size: 13 residues. V dropped 6 bases and J dropped 0 bases, with 9 bases sitting between them. CDR3 coding DNA: TGTGCCAGCAGAAACAGTGGCTCCTACGAGCAGTACTTC. It encodes CASRNSGSYEQYF.

The V gene is TRBV7-3, the J gene TRBJ2-5; TRBD2 might be the D (6 bases). With 0 bases removed from V and 6 bases from J, the gap between germline ends came to 8 bases. The CDR3 spans 13 residues. The germline V gene encodes CDR1 SGHTA and CDR2 FQGTGA. The CDR3 nucleotides are TGTGCCAGCAGCTTAACCGGGGGACAGACCCAGTACTTC. Protein product: CASSLTGGQTQYF.

This chain uses TRBV19 with TRBJ1-5; 8 positions match TRBD1. Per the germline V gene, CDR1 is LNHDA and CDR2 is SQIVND (reference sequence). J gave up 7 bases and V 3 bases, and 5 bases lay outside the gene matches. The CDR3 is 14 amino acids. CDR3 nucleotides: TGTGCCAGTAGTATCAGGACAGGGCAGCAGCCCCAGCATTTT. It yields the protein CASSIRTGQQPQHF.

The chain couples TRBV7-2 to TRBJ2-5; TRBD1 might be the D (5 bases). V was cut by 5 bases and J by 2 bases, with 9 bases left in between. Germline assignment: CDR1 SGHTA and CDR2 FQGNSA. CDR3 size: 13 residues. The CDR3 bases are TGTGCCAGCAGCCGACAGAATCAAGAGACCCAGTACTTC. Encoded protein: CASSRQNQETQYF.

J is TRBJ2-1 and V is TRBV4-3; TRBD2 is a possible D gene (6 bases). This CDR3 has 15 residues. Trimming pared 1 base from V and 3 bases from J, leaving 10 bases between. CDR1 and CDR2 (germline): LGHNA, YSLEER. The CDR3 DNA is TGCGCCAGCAGCCAAGCCGAGGGAGGCTACAATGAGCAGTTCTTC. As protein: CASSQAEGGYNEQFF.

The chain recombines TRBV3-1 (or the pseudogene TRBV3-2) with TRBJ2-7; tentative D call: TRBD2 (5 bases). The V gene lost 0 bases and the J gene lost 4 bases, with 7 bases spanning the gap. Germline CDR1 and CDR2: LGHDT and YNNKEL (reference sequence). The CDR3 runs 13 residues. CDR3 sequence (DNA): TGTGCCAGCAGCCAAGATACGGGGTACGAGCAGTACTTC. Translated, it gives CASSQDTGYEQYF.

The rearrangement joins TRBV18 to TRBJ1-3; D might be TRBD1 (5 bases). Germline V gives CDR1 KGHSH, CDR2 LQKENI. V lost 6 bases, J lost 0 bases, and 15 bases lay in between. The CDR3 sequence is 16 residues long. In DNA form, the CDR3 reads TGTGCCAGCTCGTTACGGACATCCGACTCTGGAAACACCATATATTTT. Translation: CASSLRTSDSGNTIYF.

This chain connects TRBV7-3 to TRBJ2-1, with unresolved D. This CDR3 is built from 15 residues. V gave up 4 bases and J gave up 9 bases, with 19 bases separating them. From germline, CDR1 is SGHTA and CDR2 FQGTGA. For the CDR3, the DNA is TGTGCCAGCAGCTCAACCCCGGGTGGGTCGGGTGAGCAGTTCTTC. Protein: CASSSTPGGSGEQFF.

The CDR3 reads CASSVTGKYNEQFF. In DNA form, the CDR3 reads TGTGCCAGCAGCGTCACAGGAAAGTACAATGAGCAGTTCTTC. J is TRBJ2-1 and V is TRBV9; a possible D gene is TRBD1 (5 bases). The V gene's germline CDR1 is SGDLS and CDR2 YYNGEE. The CDR3 is made up of 14 amino acids. Trimming cost V 2 bases and J 4 bases, with 10 bases left between them.

The chain couples TRBV6-1 to TRBJ1-3; no reliable D call. Germline assignment: CDR1 MNHNS and CDR2 SASEGT. The CDR3 spans 17 residues. V was pared by 1 base and J by 0 bases, with 13 bases between. CDR3 DNA: TGTGCCAGCAGTGAAGAATCGGACGCCAACTCTGGAAACACCATATATTTT. This encodes CASSEESDANSGNTIYF.

The rearrangement uses TRBV5-5 and TRBJ2-7; 9 bases line up with TRBD2. Unmatched junction bases numbered 11, after V lost 0 bases and J lost 1 base. The germline gives CDR1 SGHKS, CDR2 YYEKEE (reference sequence). The length of the CDR3 is 18 residues. CDR3 DNA sequence: TGTGCCAGCAGCTTGGAGGGTAGCGGGGGTTTCACATCCTACGAGCAGTACTTC. Translating it yields CASSLEGSGGFTSYEQYF.

This clone has more than one count but fewer than ten. The chain joins TRBV30 to TRBJ1-2; no clear D. CDR1 GTSNPN and CDR2 SVGIG come from the germline V gene (reference sequence). The CDR3 has 14 amino acids. The V gene lost 2 bases and the J gene lost 3 bases, with 13 bases spanning the gap. Here the CDR3 DNA reads TGTGCCTGGAGTAACCCTCTGAGGTACTATGGCTACACCTTC. This translates into CAWSNPLRYYGYTF.

The DNA of the CDR3 is TGTGCCAGCAGTTATAAATCGACAGGGCTGGTGGGGACCACCGGGGAGCTGTTTTTT. Translated: CASSYKSTGLVGTTGELFF. The chain links TRBV6-2 or TRBV6-3 to TRBJ2-2; 7 bases are shared with TRBD1. The CDR3 has 19 amino acids. Germline lookup yields CDR1 MNHEY and CDR2 SVGEGT. Trimming cost V 3 bases and J 4 bases; bases outside gene matches: 17.

The CDR3 loop is CASGSYNSPLHF. The CDR3 region has the DNA TGCGCCAGCGGCTCCTATAATTCACCCCTCCACTTT. The chain combines TRBV4-1 with TRBJ1-6; no clear D gene. The V and J ends lost 8 bases and 0 bases respectively, with 2 bases between them. The V gene's germline CDR1 is MGHRA and CDR2 YSYEKL. This CDR3 is built from 12 residues.

This clone was seen only a few times. In the same sample, other DNA sequences code for this CDR3. The chain recombines TRBV6-5 with TRBJ2-7, with D perhaps matching TRBD1 or TRBD2 (6 bases each). CDR1 and CDR2 (germline): MNHEY, SVGAGI. V lost 2 bases and J 8 bases, leaving 7 bases between the germline ends. The CDR3 covers 11 residues. CDR3 in amino acids: CASSYGGQQYF. CDR3 nucleotide sequence: TGTGCCAGCAGTTACGGGGGGCAGCAGTACTTC.

This chain links TRBV7-9 with TRBJ2-5; 7 bases are shared with TRBD1. Trimming cost V 1 base and J 9 bases; bases outside gene matches: 5. CDR1 and CDR2 from the germline V gene are SEHNR and FQNEAQ (reference sequence). CDR3 length: 13 amino acids. The CDR3 region is CASSLEGALAQYF. CDR3 DNA sequence: TGTGCCAGCAGCTTAGAGGGGGCTTTGGCCCAGTACTTC.

The chain employs TRBV25-1 and TRBJ1-1, with D possibly TRBD1 on 6 matching bases. Trimming removed 6 bases at V and 0 bases at J, with 11 bases between. Germline CDR1 is MGHDK and CDR2 is SYGVNS. The CDR3 runs 14 residues. The CDR3: CASRGEGVNTEAFF. The CDR3 nucleotides read TGTGCCAGCAGAGGGGAGGGGGTGAACACTGAAGCTTTCTTT. Combining the CDR3 with reference TRBV25-1 and TRBJ1-1 gives the whole variable domain EADIYQTPRYLVIGTGKKITLECSQTMGHDKMYWYQQDPGMELHLIHYSYGVNSTEKGDLSSESTVSRIRTEHFPLTLESARPSHTSQYLCASRGEGVNTEAFFGQGTRLTVV.

The rearrangement uses TRBV9 and TRBJ1-2, with a tentative D call TRBD1 (5 bases). The V and J ends lost 4 bases and 3 bases respectively, with 13 bases between them. Germline CDR1 reads SGDLS; CDR2 reads YYNGEE. The CDR3 runs to 14 residues. CDR3: CASSPGTNDYGYTF. CDR3 in DNA: TGTGCCAGCAGCCCAGGGACCAATGACTATGGCTACACCTTC.

V is TRBV2 and J is TRBJ2-5; the D gene is possibly TRBD2 (5 bases). Looked up from germline, CDR1 is SNHLY and CDR2 is FYNNEI. The CDR3 has 14 amino acids. Trimming removed 7 bases from V and 8 bases from J, with 20 bases in between. The CDR3 DNA reads TGTGCCAGCACCCCAGCGGACCCAAGAGAAACCCAGTACTTC. This translates into CASTPADPRETQYF.

The chain links TRBV11-2 to TRBJ2-4, with D perhaps matching TRBD1 or TRBD2 (5 bases each). V lost 1 base, J lost 10 bases, and 5 bases lay in between. The CDR3 has 11 amino acids. Looked up from germline, CDR1 is SGHAT and CDR2 is FQNNGV. The DNA of the CDR3 is TGTGCCAGCAGCTTAGGGGGGATTCAGTACTTC. Protein: CASSLGGIQYF.

The chain links TRBV7-2 to TRBJ2-4; D tentatively fits TRBD1 or TRBD2 (5 bases each). CDR1 and CDR2 from the germline V gene are SGHTA and FQGNSA. The CDR3 is 14 amino acids. V lost 1 base and J 3 bases, leaving 7 bases between the germline ends. The CDR3 is CASSLGGNKNIQYF. The CDR3 nucleotides read TGTGCCAGCAGCTTAGGGGGGAACAAAAACATTCAGTACTTC.

The chain recombines TRBV6-6 with TRBJ1-5, with D tentatively TRBD1 (6 bases). The CDR3 is made up of 14 amino acids. Trimming took 6 bases from V and 4 from J, leaving 13 bases between them. The V gene's germline CDR1 is MNHNY and CDR2 SVGAGI (reference sequence). CDR3 residues: CASSRGGYNQPQHF. CDR3 bases: TGTGCCAGCAGCAGGGGAGGTTATAATCAGCCCCAGCATTTT.